This TCR beta chain was identified during a study of shared T cell receptors in the human thymus. The germline CDR1 and CDR2 sequences are SQVTM and ANQGSEA. V lost 5 bases to trimming and J lost 2 bases, with 4 bases between them. This CDR3 is 10 amino acids long. Data came from immunoSEQ multiplex PCR; TCRdb stores just in-frame clones and leaves some out. The sample gives about 400,000 clones, 95% of which show up once; roughly 0.02% is in the top ten. The chain couples TRBV29-1 to TRBJ2-7, with D unresolved. The sample taken for sequencing was thymocytes. The sequence derives from a human donor. The CDR3 reads CSVQTYEQYF. The CDR3 DNA reads TGCAGCGTTCAGACCTACGAGCAGTACTTC.